A single sample is the source of the 18 T cell receptor beta chains below, sequenced in a study of regulatory T cells in long-lasting Graves disease. Time point: newly diagnosed GD, antithyroid drugs for less than 3 months. Following extraction of RNA from PBMCs, that RNA was used to make the TCR library. For TCR beta, libraries came from iRepertoire HTBI primers and Arm-PCR of CDR3 regions. TCRdb re-called the multiplex PCR reads through MiXCR, storing one row per CDR3 protein. The data show approximately 480,000 distinct CDR3 sequences, with around 15% seen just once and roughly an eighth held by the top ten. These sequences were also reported in another study, on T cells in Graves' hyperthyroidism and ophthalmopathy.

Sequences were derived from peripheral blood mononuclear cells (PBMCs), sampled at new diagnosis, from a patient treated with antithyroid drugs. These receptors were taken from a man in his forties or fifties with Graves disease.

This clonotype was seen repeatedly, ten times or more. The V gene is TRBV5-1, the J gene TRBJ2-1; 10 bases agree with TRBD2. With V trimmed by 4 bases and J by 2 bases, 15 bases remained unmatched. This CDR3 comprises 19 residues. The germline V gene encodes CDR1 SGHRS and CDR2 YFSETQ. CDR3 nucleotides: TGCGCCAGCAGCCCCAGAGCAGGGGCTAGCGGGAGTCCCTACAATGAGCAGTTCTTC. This gives the protein CASSPRAGASGSPYNEQFF.

This clonotype was picked up many times. The CDR3 DNA is TGCGCCAGCAGCCCCCCAGGGTTGAGTGTCAGTGAGCAGTTCTTC. Protein product: CASSPPGLSVSEQFF. The chain employs TRBV5-1 and TRBJ2-1; perhaps TRBD1 as D (5 bases). V was clipped by 4 bases and J by 9 bases, with 20 bases between them. The CDR3 has 15 residues. The germline V gene has CDR1 SGHRS and CDR2 YFSETQ. Complete variable domain (other parts from reference TRBV5-1 and TRBJ2-1): KAGVTQTPRYLIKTRGQQVTLSCSPISGHRSVSWYQQTPGQGLQFLFEYFSETQRNKGNFPGRFSGRQFSNSRSEMNVSTLELGDSALYLCASSPPGLSVSEQFFGPGTRLTVL.

In this sample, this clonotype turned up many times. The chain combines TRBV20-1 with TRBJ1-5, with a tentative D call TRBD1 (6 bases). The CDR3 spans 12 residues. Per the germline V gene, CDR1 is DFQATT and CDR2 is SNEGSKA (reference sequence). This CDR3 is CSVRGQDQPQHF. In nucleotides, the CDR3 is TGCAGCGTCCGGGGGCAGGATCAGCCCCAGCATTTT.

This clonotype was counted at least ten times. This sequence joins TRBV11-3 and TRBJ2-3; D is undetermined. Looked up from germline, CDR1 is SGHNT and CDR2 is YENEEA. Trimming removed 5 bases at V and 0 bases at J, with 9 bases between. The CDR3 runs 14 residues. As DNA, the CDR3 is TGTGCCAGCAGCGAATATCTTAGCACAGATACGCAGTATTTT. Translation: CASSEYLSTDTQYF. The full variable domain, with the rest looked up from reference TRBV11-3 and TRBJ2-3, is EAGVVQSPRYKIIEKKQPVAFWCNPISGHNTLYWYLQNLGQGPELLIRYENEEAVDDSQLPKDRFSAERLKGVDSTLKIQPAELGDSAVYLCASSEYLSTDTQYFGPGTRLTVL.

Ten or more counts support this clonotype. The rearrangement joins TRBV28 to TRBJ1-2; TRBD1 matches 8 bases. From germline, CDR1 is MDHEN and CDR2 SYDVKM. After removal of 6 bases from V and 6 bases from J, the junction contained 3 bases not matched to a gene. There are 12 residues in the CDR3. The CDR3 loop reads CASREQGDGYTF. CDR3 nucleotides: TGTGCCAGCAGGGAACAGGGGGATGGCTACACCTTC.

Ten or more counts support this clonotype. This chain connects TRBV20-1 to TRBJ2-7, with D perhaps TRBD2 (5 bases). The V gene lost 8 bases and the J gene lost 3 bases, with 17 bases spanning the gap. Germline CDR1 DFQATT, CDR2 SNEGSKA (reference sequence). The CDR3 has 13 residues. CDR3 nucleotide sequence: TGCAGTCTCCCGAGCGGCAGCGGCTACGAGCAGTACTTC. Translation: CSLPSGSGYEQYF.

The sample holds a few counts of this clonotype. This chain connects TRBV7-9 to TRBJ2-1, with 9 bases matching TRBD2. Germline V gene data show CDR1 as SEHNR and CDR2 as FQNEAQ (reference sequence). V shed 5 bases and J 9 bases; nucleotides not matched to a gene: 8. This CDR3 is 14 amino acids long. This CDR3 is CASSVAGTSSEQFF. CDR3 nucleotide sequence: TGTGCCAGCAGCGTCGCCGGGACTAGCAGTGAGCAGTTCTTC.

This clonotype appeared many times. The CDR3 loop is CASSEEGINQPQHF. In DNA, the CDR3 is TGCGCCAGCAGCGAAGAGGGGATCAATCAGCCCCAGCATTTT. The rearrangement joins TRBV5-1 to TRBJ1-5; D may be TRBD1 (5 bases). CDR3 length equals 14 residues. The V end was cut by 4 bases, the J end by 3 bases, with 11 bases between. Germline lookup yields CDR1 SGHRS and CDR2 YFSETQ.

The sample holds many counts of this clonotype. The chain combines TRBV11-2 with TRBJ2-5; a possible D gene is TRBD2 (7 bases). This CDR3 is 18 amino acids long. The germline gives CDR1 SGHAT, CDR2 FQNNGV. V was cut by 0 bases and J by 4 bases, with 21 bases left in between. The CDR3 protein is CASSLDRQGLAEGETQYF. The CDR3 nucleotides read TGTGCCAGCAGCTTAGATCGGCAGGGGCTAGCGGAAGGAGAGACCCAGTACTTC.

Notes on this clonotype: A much larger clone differs from this one at a single base, so this may be a read error. Here the CDR3 reads CASSLRLAISYNEQFF. The CDR3 bases are TGTGCCAGCAGCTTGAGACTAGCGATCTCCTACAATGAGCAGTTCTTC. This rearrangement joins TRBV11-2 to TRBJ2-1; 8 bases fit TRBD2. Trimming took 3 bases from V and 0 from J; bases not matched to a gene: 4. The CDR3 totals 16 residues. Germline CDR1 and CDR2: SGHAT and FQNNGV.

This clonotype was seen many times. This chain connects TRBV28 to TRBJ1-1; 7 bases map to TRBD1. Trimming took 5 bases from V and 6 from J; bases not matched to a gene: 9. CDR3 length: 14 residues. Germline assignment: CDR1 MDHEN and CDR2 SYDVKM. CDR3: CASSIQTGIAEAFF. The CDR3 DNA sequence: TGTGCCAGCAGTATCCAGACAGGGATCGCTGAAGCTTTCTTT.

CDR3 DNA: TGCAGCGCCCTGGACAGGGGGCGCACAGATACGCAGTATTTT. The encoded protein is CSALDRGRTDTQYF. The rearrangement uses TRBV29-1 and TRBJ2-3; 11 positions match TRBD1. J gave up 1 base and V 7 bases, and 4 bases lay outside the gene matches. The CDR3 loop spans 14 amino acids. CDR1 and CDR2 from the germline V gene are SQVTM and ANQGSEA.

The sample holds many counts of this clonotype. This chain links TRBV5-1 with TRBJ2-7; D perhaps matches TRBD1 (6 bases). This CDR3 spans 13 amino acids. The V end was cut by 4 bases, the J end by 6 bases, with 14 bases between. Germline V gene data show CDR1 as SGHRS and CDR2 as YFSETQ. CDR3: CASSGRGLREQYF. The DNA of the CDR3 is TGCGCCAGCAGCGGCAGGGGTCTCCGCGAGCAGTACTTC.

V usage is TRBV7-3 and J usage is TRBJ2-7; D gene unclear. Germline CDR1 reads SGHTA; CDR2 reads FQGTGA. V lost 2 bases to trimming and J lost 9 bases, with 17 bases between them. This CDR3 contains 14 residues. CDR3 loop: CASSLAADGQRQYF. The CDR3 coding sequence is TGTGCCAGCAGCTTAGCGGCGGACGGGCAGAGGCAGTACTTC. The variable domain in full, with the rest retrieved from reference TRBV7-3 and TRBJ2-7, is GAGVSQTPSNKVTEKGKYVELRCDPISGHTALYWYRQSLGQGPEFLIYFQGTGAADDSGLPNDRFFAVRPEGSVSTLKIQRTERGDSAVYLCASSLAADGQRQYFGPGTRLTVT.

This clonotype has ten or more counts. Here the CDR3 reads CAAGDSYEQYF. The CDR3 nucleotides are TGTGCCGCGGGGGATTCCTACGAGCAGTACTTC. The V and J genes are TRBV3-1 and TRBJ2-7; 7 bases align to TRBD2. The trim removed 11 bases at V and 1 base at J, leaving 2 bases unmatched. CDR1 and CDR2 (germline): LGHDT, YNNKEL (reference sequence). The CDR3 is 11 residues long.

This clonotype appeared many times. The rearrangement joins TRBV12-3 or TRBV12-4 to TRBJ2-1, with TRBD2 identical over 15 bases. V was clipped by 6 bases and J by 6 bases; unmatched bases: 6. The CDR3 sequence is 16 residues long. DNA for the CDR3: TGTGCCAGCAGCTTCCCGGGACTAGCGGGAGGCAATGAGCAGTTCTTC. It is translated as CASSFPGLAGGNEQFF.

This clonotype was observed once. Possible read error: a much larger clone is one base away. The chain joins TRBV2 to TRBJ2-2; D uncertain. This CDR3 contains 14 residues. Germline assignment: CDR1 SNHLY and CDR2 FYNNEI. Trimming took off 7 bases at V and 4 bases at J, with 13 bases between the two ends. CDR3 nucleotides: TGTGCCAGCAACCATGCCTGTAGCACCGGGGAGCTGTTTTTT. This encodes CASNHACSTGELFF.

At least ten counts were recorded for this clonotype. V is TRBV18 and J is TRBJ1-4; D is unresolved. Trimming left V 2 bases short and J 1 base short, with 8 bases between. Germline lookup yields CDR1 KGHSH and CDR2 LQKENI. This CDR3 spans 15 amino acids. CDR3 loop: CASSPDRVTNEKLFF. CDR3 bases: TGTGCCAGCTCACCAGACCGGGTAACTAATGAAAAACTGTTTTTT. The full variable domain, rest sourced from reference TRBV18 and TRBJ1-4, is NAGVMQNPRHLVRRRGQEARLRCSPMKGHSHVYWYRQLPEEGLKFMVYLQKENIIDESGMPKERFSAEFPKEGPSILRIQQVVRGDSAAYFCASSPDRVTNEKLFFGSGTQLSVL.